This T cell receptor (beta chain) is drawn from a study of cytomegalovirus exposure and HLA in healthy donors (dated by TCRdb to the late 2010s). About the full investigation: An earlier analysis of about 560 of the donors reported 276 Gb of sequence data and around 100 million unique TCR beta sequences obtained from about 170 million T cells. Donor age, sex, ethnicity and CMV serostatus were collected together with the repertoire data. An early release covering around 630 HLA-typed donors comprised about 300 gigabases of sequencing data and tens of millions of unique TCR sequences. Both class I and class II loci were covered by HLA typing, at four-digit resolution. Across approximately 420 genotyped donors of the cohort, an average of about 240,000 unique TCR beta nucleotide sequences per donor were sequenced, and roughly a sixth of those sequences were non-productive. The study aimed to test whether signatures of past pathogen exposure could be identified by cataloging public T cell receptors. The T cell repertoires of roughly 660 subjects were profiled by immunosequencing and related to cytomegalovirus serostatus. In a later genetic analysis, genome-wide SNP genotypes for about three fifths of the roughly 670 donors were used, and that subset was treated as a discovery cohort. To study patterns of TCR occurrence, a later analysis re-analyzed previously published TCR beta repertoires from 550 to 800 donors and added high-resolution HLA genotyping. All discovery cohort repertoires had been generated on a single sequencing platform. Along with the approximately 670-subject first cohort, a separate validation cohort of over 90 different subjects was used. Among the roughly 400 genotyped donors, around 81% belonged to the genetic ancestry cluster associated with self-reported Caucasian donors. Typing coverage differed by locus: A, B, C, DRB1 and DQB1 were typed in about 629-630 donors, DQA1 in around 500, DPA1 in some 610, and DPB1 in approximately 450. A handful of DR-DQ haplotypes were handled as single units for association and clustering because linkage in the cohort was strong. To predict cytomegalovirus infection status, the study brought together high-throughput TCR immunosequencing, statistical association of individual TCRs with disease status, and machine learning. An earlier analysis of some 500 of the donors applied high-throughput TCR beta sequencing to assess whether each TCR beta V gene segment acted as functional or pseudogenic. Rather than using new phenotypic data, the later analysis identified candidate immune exposures from TCR beta sequences and from how often those sequences occurred across donors.

The library was produced with the immunoSEQ multiplex PCR assay. For the multiplex PCR, a mixture combining 60 forward primers for TCR Vbeta segments and 13 reverse primers for TCR Jbeta segments was used. Amplification of the CDR3 region of rearranged TCR beta genes was performed with a multiplex PCR assay on genomic DNA. On the Illumina HiSeq System, the amplified TCR beta libraries were sequenced as 87-base-pair reads. The authors' pipeline ran thus. A later analysis tallied around 87 million unique TCR beta chains across the 666 repertoires, and approximately 12 million of those chains were shared by two or more donors. To remove PCR and sequencing errors, raw reads were error-corrected and collapsed into unique sequences using a nearest-neighbor algorithm that merged closely related sequences. Alignment of CDR3 sequences to IMGT reference sequences was used to assign V, D and J gene segments. For a sequence to be retained, at least a six-nucleotide match to both a V gene segment and a J gene segment was required. A rearrangement was called productive if the CDR3 had no stop codons and remained in frame with V and J, and every other rearrangement was called non-productive. Following IMGT convention, CDR3 was defined as the stretch from the second conserved V-encoded cysteine to the conserved J-encoded phenylalanine. Sequences without an unambiguous match to a single V gene segment were excluded from the earlier analysis of about 640 of the donors. An earlier analysis of fewer than 650 of the donors classified V segments as functional when productive rearrangements were above 56.7% and as segregating when the standard deviation between donors was above 5%. To diagnose cytomegalovirus status from the catalog of TCR beta chain sequences, a statistical classification framework was built. In a later analysis, TCR nucleotide sequences were compared against IMGT/GENE-DB human TR gene sequences so that V and J genes could be assigned. Using the TCRdist pipeline, a later analysis assigned CDR3 sequences along with most-parsimonious VDJ recombination scenarios. A later analysis defined each TCR beta chain by its CDR3 amino acid sequence plus V-gene family, and excluded reads lacking a unique V-gene family. As a way to deal with suspected cross-contamination and a sequencing artifact, a later analysis dropped hundreds of nucleotide sequences that were highly shared and had low generation probability. In a later analysis, a clonal expansion index was calculated for each public chain from normalized within-repertoire ranks of inferred template counts. In a later analysis, generation probabilities were computed with a VDJ recombination model fitted to out-of-frame rearrangements, and the resulting probabilities were checked against IGoR. In a later analysis, TCR-TCR, TCR-HLA and TCR-CMV co-occurrence was scored with hypergeometric tests, and a repertoire-size bias correction was applied to TCR pairs. A later analysis estimated false discovery rates by permuting HLA or CMV assignments 20 times. In a later analysis, co-occurring TCRs were grouped with DBSCAN, and TCRdist sequence similarity was added when clustering was performed within HLA-allele-positive subsets. Repertoires with fewer than 30,000 or more than 120,000 public chains were left out of co-occurrence clustering, as were five repertoires with anomalous nucleotide sharing. The table was pulled from immuneACCESS by TCRdb, which kept in-frame rearrangements only. Such tables lose some clones; where checked, under half of the loss comes from unresolved V genes, and the rest has no known cause. The DNA gave D and trimming, while V, J and clone size come from that table. The table for this sample lists 55,000 or so clones. Of the sample, about 11% is held by the ten largest clones.

For CDR1 and CDR2, the germline V gene (reference sequence) lists SGHNT and YYREEE. The CDR3, cysteine through phenylalanine, is 13 amino acids long. The retained sequence is limited to the CDR3, 39 bases, with the frame set at the first base. Trimming removed 0 bases from V and 6 bases from J, leaving 9 bases between the germline ends. On this clone: Its antigen remains undetermined.

The cohort was made up of 500 to 850 healthy bone marrow donors. At the time of sampling, all cohort members were nominally healthy, though unrecorded immune exposures were likely present. The donor was CMV seropositive and was included in the group of approximately 310 seropositive cohort members. A peripheral blood sample was collected from each donor, and TCR beta sequencing was performed on peripheral blood mononuclear cells. The Qiagen DNeasy Blood Extraction Kit was used to extract genomic DNA from the blood cell samples. Summary of the overall study and its limitations: Because counts were too low, approximately 15 rarely observed V segments, including chromosome 9 orphons, were excluded from the earlier analysis of about 500 of the donors. In a later analysis, about 16,000 TCR beta sequences were associated with specific HLA alleles at a false discovery rate of 0.05. A later genetic analysis associated a missense DCLRE1C variant with V-gene and J-gene trimming of TCR beta chains, and an independent cohort replicated the association. A later analysis found that TCR association rates varied across HLA loci, with DRB1 alleles showing the most associated TCRs and HLA-C alleles the fewest. Broadly in line with IMGT annotations, most TCR beta V segments showed up in productive rearrangements about 87% or about 30% of the time in an earlier analysis of 450 to 600 of the donors. Compared with the approximately 670-donor mean, donors in an Asian-associated ancestry cluster had fewer N-insertions in productive TCRs, according to a later genetic analysis. A cluster of highly shared sequence variants was judged likely to be a technical artifact of the sequencing pipeline. A further reported finding was that TCR beta sequences accurately predicted the HLA-A and HLA-B alleles for most subjects in the first cohort. Correlated functional status among segregating V segments might be attributable to linkage disequilibrium, but an unknown experimental factor could not be ruled out. Several of the top co-occurrence clusters appeared to be linked to parvovirus B19, influenza, CMV and Epstein-Barr virus, according to a later analysis. Only TCR beta chains were sequenced in this cohort, and the absence of alpha or paired-chain data limited detectable features. The study listed 150 to 200 TCR beta chains as associated with cytomegalovirus. While some public TCRs were present in many individuals, most TCR sequences turned up only very rarely across donors. According to the authors, the approach could potentially be generalized to other disease states and immunological phenotypes. A later analysis found that most CMV-associated TCR beta chains appeared HLA-restricted, with HLA associations seemingly driven largely by CMV exposure. Assigning TCR associations to individual alleles was difficult when HLA alleles, especially DR and DQ, strongly co-occurred. CMV serostatus was the only immune exposure information available for the cohort. In a later analysis, HLA-associated TCR beta chains were found to be more clonally expanded and to have lower generation probabilities than equally common non-associated chains. The classifier was reported to diagnose cytomegalovirus status with high specificity and sensitivity in both the original and validation cohorts. Because HLA typing was unavailable for some donors at each locus, only the typed subset was used in association tests. In vitro tests confirmed that a few of the cytomegalovirus-associated TCR beta chains recognize cytomegalovirus antigens. The presence/absence analyses assumed that sequencing depth was roughly uniform across donors, and that assumption may not be true. The 87-base-pair reads could not distinguish some IMGT-functional V segments, including TRBV6-2 and TRBV6-3, so those segments were excluded.

Here the chain combines TRBV5-4 and TRBJ1-1, with no confidently assigned D gene. This TCR was recovered from a woman aged 50 to 60 in good health and CMV-seropositive. Sequenced sample: PBMCs. In nucleotides, the sequence is TGTGCCAGCAGCTTGGGTATTATCGCTGAAGCTTTCTTT. It codes for CASSLGIIAEAFF.